A single sample gave rise to the 17 T cell receptor beta chains below, sequenced in a study of blood T cells in healthy people across ages. A J-beta primer mix and a sample-barcoded 5' primer were used in a second PCR of about 7 to 11 cycles. TCRdb recomputed calls from the 5' RACE reads with MiXCR, one row per CDR3 protein. The repertoire holds approximately 800,000 distinct CDR3 sequences, with roughly 50% as singletons. Material for sequencing was blood. These receptors originate from a man aged 40-49 years in good health.

This chain joins TRBV7-2 and TRBJ2-5, with D perhaps matching TRBD1 or TRBD2 (6 bases each). The end of the DNA is better explained by TRBJ2-7, so the J call may be wrong. Per germline, CDR1 SGHTA and CDR2 FQGNSA. The CDR3 consists of 16 residues. The CDR3, as DNA: TGTGCCAGCAGTACGCTTCAAAGGAGGGGGTTATACGAGCAGTACTTC. This translates into CASSTLQRRGLYEQYF.

The chain is built from TRBV27 and TRBJ2-7; TRBD2 agrees at 9 bases. The CDR3 has 15 amino acids. V gave up 5 bases and J gave up 5 bases; unmatched junction bases: 10. Germline V lookup: CDR1 MNHEY, CDR2 SMNVEV (reference sequence). The CDR3 coding sequence is TGTGCCAGCAGTCCCCTTAGCGGGAGCTTCAACGAGCAGTACTTC. Protein product: CASSPLSGSFNEQYF.

This clonotype turned up a few times. The genes are TRBV7-2 and TRBJ2-7, with D tentatively TRBD1 (6 bases). This CDR3 region has 13 residues. The V gene's germline CDR1 is SGHTA and CDR2 FQGNSA. Deletions cut 4 bases from V and 3 bases from J, with 10 bases between. As DNA, the CDR3 is TGTGCCAGCAGCTCCGGACAGATCTACGAGCAGTACTTC. Its protein product is CASSSGQIYEQYF.

The rearrangement links TRBV5-1 to TRBJ2-3; weak D call: TRBD2 (7 bases). The length of the CDR3 is 16 residues. V dropped 5 bases and J dropped 2 bases, with 18 bases sitting between them. Germline V CDR1 and CDR2: SGHRS, YFSETQ. CDR3 sequence reads: CASRAYRAGATDTQYF. The CDR3, as DNA: TGCGCCAGCAGAGCCTACCGTGCGGGGGCCACAGATACGCAGTATTTT.

Concerning this clonotype: An end of the junction does not agree with germline; a read error may underlie this. For the CDR3, the DNA is TGTGCCAGCAGCCACCCCCAACTTTGGATAGCGCAGCAAGGGACCCAGTACTTC. This sequence encodes CASSHPQLWIAQQGTQYF. V is TRBV3-1 and J is TRBJ2-7; the D gene is possibly TRBD2 (5 bases). Near its end, the DNA agrees better with TRBJ2-5, so the J call may be wrong. This CDR3 spans 18 amino acids. From germline, CDR1 is LGHDT and CDR2 YNNKEL (reference sequence).

This clonotype was counted a single time. The chain uses TRBV7-3 and TRBJ2-5; tentatively, D is TRBD1 (6 bases). Deletions cut 5 bases from V and 3 bases from J, with 16 bases between. Germline V gives CDR1 SGHTA, CDR2 FQGTGA. The CDR3 sequence is 15 residues long. CDR3 DNA sequence: TGTGCCAGCAGCCCATCCGTCAACAGGGAAGAGACCCAGTACTTC. Residues: CASSPSVNREETQYF. The whole variable domain, filled in from reference TRBV7-3 and TRBJ2-5, reads GAGVSQTPSNKVTEKGKYVELRCDPISGHTALYWYRQSLGQGPEFLIYFQGTGAADDSGLPNDRFFAVRPEGSVSTLKIQRTERGDSAVYLCASSPSVNREETQYFGPGTRLLVL.

This clonotype was counted many times. The V call is TRBV20-1, the J call TRBJ2-1; the D gene is possibly TRBD2 (6 bases). Germline values: CDR1 DFQATT, CDR2 SNEGSKA (reference sequence). CDR3 size: 17 residues. The V and J ends lost 0 bases and 8 bases respectively, with 23 bases between them. CDR3 residues: CSAREHRQGLWIHEQFF. CDR3 in DNA: TGCAGTGCTAGAGAGCACAGGCAGGGACTTTGGATCCATGAGCAGTTCTTC.

This chain links TRBV12-3 or TRBV12-4 with TRBJ2-3; perhaps D is TRBD1 or TRBD2 (6 bases each). Trimming shortened V by 4 bases and J by 2 bases, and 16 bases separated the two germline ends. The CDR3 runs to 16 residues. This chain's CDR3 is CASSSAGQGPTDTQYF. CDR3 in DNA: TGTGCCAGCAGTTCCGCGGGGCAGGGGCCCACAGATACGCAGTATTTT.

This clonotype turned up a few times. The chain links TRBV5-1 to TRBJ2-5; D remains unclear. The CDR3 consists of 14 residues. The V and J ends lost 0 bases and 2 bases respectively, with 8 bases between them. Germline CDR1 and CDR2: SGHRS and YFSETQ. As DNA, the CDR3 is TGCGCCAGCAGCTTGGACCGGCCGCAAGAGACCCAGTACTTC. It specifies CASSLDRPQETQYF.

A remark on this clonotype: A read error may account for a junction end that differs from germline. The V gene is TRBV7-2, the J gene TRBJ1-4; D is unresolved. Germline-derived CDR1 and CDR2 are SGHTA and FQGNSA. The CDR3 has 15 residues. The CDR3 region has the DNA TGTGCCAGCAGCTTAGTTGGAGGGATTAGTGAAAGACTGTTTTTT. Protein: CASSLVGGISERLFF.

This clonotype was detected a few times. The chain carries TRBV29-1 and TRBJ2-1; TRBD2 matches 8 bases. The CDR3 runs 16 residues. The V gene end was trimmed by 4 bases and the J gene end by 0 bases; junction bases not matched to a gene: 8. CDR1 is SQVTM, CDR2 ANQGSEA, per germline. The CDR3: CSVALSGRASYNEQFF. The CDR3 DNA is TGCAGCGTTGCCCTATCCGGGAGGGCCTCCTACAATGAGCAGTTCTTC.

The chain carries TRBV30 and TRBJ1-1; perhaps TRBD1 as D (5 bases). Germline CDR1 and CDR2: GTSNPN and SVGIG (reference sequence). V was pared by 6 bases and J by 1 base, with 12 bases between. The CDR3 is made up of 13 amino acids. The CDR3 bases are TGTGCCTGCAAACAGGATCCGAACACTGAAGCTTTCTTT. This codes for CACKQDPNTEAFF.

This clonotype has more than one count but fewer than ten. The gene calls are TRBV4-3 and TRBJ2-7; D gene uncertain. The V gene lost 1 base and the J gene lost 3 bases, with 7 bases spanning the gap. Germline V gene sequence: CDR1 LGHNA, CDR2 YSLEER. CDR3 length equals 13 residues. The CDR3 spells CASSQVLYYEQYF. CDR3 DNA sequence: TGCGCCAGCAGCCAAGTTCTGTACTACGAGCAGTACTTC.

The chain recombines TRBV4-3 with TRBJ2-3; TRBD2 aligns across 13 bases. The CDR3 is 19 amino acids. Trimming at V came to 3 bases and at J to 2 bases, leaving 11 bases not matched to a gene. Per germline, CDR1 LGHNA and CDR2 YSLEER. CDR3 DNA sequence: TGCGCCAGCAGCCAGGAGGGACTAGCGGGACACAAGTTCACAGATACGCAGTATTTT. Its protein is CASSQEGLAGHKFTDTQYF.

As DNA, the CDR3 is TGTGCCAGCAGTTTGATCTCGGGGGGGCAGTTCTCCTACGAGCAGTACTTC. It is translated as CASSLISGGQFSYEQYF. The chain is built from TRBV28 and TRBJ2-7, with 8 bases that match TRBD2. The trim removed 3 bases at V and 0 bases at J, leaving 10 bases unmatched. The CDR3 runs 17 residues. CDR1 and CDR2 (germline): MDHEN, SYDVKM.

This rearrangement joins TRBV20-1 to TRBJ1-2, with a tentative D call TRBD1 (6 bases). The CDR3 sequence is 12 residues long. CDR1 and CDR2 (germline): DFQATT, SNEGSKA (reference sequence). V lost 6 bases and J 4 bases, leaving 12 bases between the germline ends. The CDR3 loop is CSAEDSIYGYTF. The DNA for the CDR3 is TGCAGTGCCGAGGACAGCATCTATGGCTACACCTTC.

V is TRBV6-1 and J is TRBJ2-1; TRBD2 matches 10 bases. V lost 5 bases, J lost 7 bases, and 17 bases stayed unmatched. Per the germline V gene, CDR1 is MNHNS and CDR2 is SASEGT. This CDR3 spans 18 amino acids. CDR3 residues: CASSRGSLAGVIGNEQFF. The CDR3 nucleotides read TGTGCCAGCAGTCGAGGCAGCCTAGCGGGAGTTATAGGTAATGAGCAGTTCTTC.